The 18 T cell receptor beta chains below were found in one sample sequenced in a study of T cell responses to AZD1222 COVID-19 vaccine. The data were produced by immunoSEQ multiplex PCR, yet TCRdb's version contains in-frame clones alone and is incomplete. Found here are more than 150,000 clones, 92% of them singletons; the top ten hold 8% to 13%. The sequences come from peripheral blood, collected on day 0 of AZD1222 vaccination. The receptors come from an adult in good health.

V usage is TRBV11-2 and J usage is TRBJ1-2; D gene unclear. V was pared by 5 bases and J by 6 bases, with 13 bases between. The CDR3 runs 13 residues. Germline CDR1 and CDR2: SGHAT and FQNNGV. This chain's CDR3 is CASSPGIWDGYTF. CDR3 nucleotide sequence: TGTGCCAGCAGCCCCGGGATTTGGGATGGCTACACCTTC. Full variable domain (outside the CDR3, taken from reference TRBV11-2 and TRBJ1-2): EAGVAQSPRYKIIEKRQSVAFWCNPISGHATLYWYQQILGQGPKLLIQFQNNGVVDDSQLPKDRFSAERLKGVDSTLKIQPAKLEDSAVYLCASSPGIWDGYTFGSGTRLTVV.

The chain has TRBV29-1 and TRBJ2-5; 9 positions match TRBD1. The CDR3 extends over 15 amino acids. With 7 bases clipped from V and 2 bases from J, the junction kept 11 bases outside the gene matches. Germline V gene lookup returns CDR1 SQVTM and CDR2 ANQGSEA. Here the CDR3 DNA reads TGCAGCGCCAAAACGGGGACAGGGTTTCAAGAGACCCAGTACTTC. Encoded protein: CSAKTGTGFQETQYF. Combining the CDR3 with reference TRBV29-1 and TRBJ2-5 gives the whole variable domain SAVISQKPSRDICQRGTSLTIQCQVDSQVTMMFWYRQQPGQSLTLIATANQGSEATYESGFVIDKFPISRPNLTFSTLTVSNMSPEDSSIYLCSAKTGTGFQETQYFGPGTRLLVL.

The chain combines TRBV10-2 with TRBJ2-7; D assignment may be TRBD1 or TRBD2 (5 bases each). V lost 6 bases and J lost 5, with 17 bases in between. The CDR3 covers 14 residues. The V gene's germline CDR1 is WSHSY and CDR2 SAAADI. Here the CDR3 reads CASRGETALHEQYF. The CDR3 nucleotides are TGCGCCAGCAGGGGGGAGACAGCCCTGCACGAGCAGTACTTC.

This clone was detected only a few times. CDR3 sequence (DNA): TGCAGCGTATCAGAAGGGACTGAAGCTTTCTTT. This gives the protein CSVSEGTEAFF. This chain connects TRBV29-1 to TRBJ1-1; no clear D. The CDR3 is made up of 11 amino acids. The ends were cut back, 6 bases at V and 5 bases at J, with 10 bases in the middle. Per germline, CDR1 SQVTM and CDR2 ANQGSEA.

This clone was counted a single time. This rearrangement joins TRBV27 to TRBJ1-2, with 7 bases matching TRBD1. The V gene's germline CDR1 is MNHEY and CDR2 SMNVEV (reference sequence). The CDR3 covers 14 residues. V gave up 2 bases and J gave up 8 bases; unmatched junction bases: 8. The CDR3 loop reads CASSLMAGGKGYTF. The CDR3 nucleotides read TGTGCCAGCAGTTTAATGGCAGGGGGAAAGGGCTACACCTTC.

This clone was detected only once. This chain uses TRBV30 with TRBJ1-1, with a possible D match to TRBD1 (5 bases). The CDR3 runs to 12 residues. CDR1 GTSNPN and CDR2 SVGIG come from the germline V gene (reference sequence). V gave up 3 bases and J gave up 8 bases, with 13 bases separating them. The CDR3 DNA follows: TGTGCCTGGAGCACGGGAGGGGTCGAAGCTTTCTTT. This codes for CAWSTGGVEAFF.

J is TRBJ1-1 and V is TRBV4-1; unclear D gene. The CDR3 has 14 amino acids. Germline CDR1 MGHRA, CDR2 YSYEKL. V lost 6 bases and J 3 bases, leaving 14 bases between the germline ends. For the CDR3, the DNA is TGCGCCAGCAGAGGGCCCCTTAAAGACACTGAAGCTTTCTTT. Amino acid sequence: CASRGPLKDTEAFF.

The J gene is TRBJ2-2, the V gene TRBV6-5, with D tentatively TRBD1 (6 bases). Germline values: CDR1 MNHEY, CDR2 SVGAGI. The germline V and J ends were trimmed by 8 bases and 4 bases, with 14 bases remaining between them. The CDR3 consists of 14 residues. CDR3 in amino acids: CASRLDRFTGELFF. In DNA, the CDR3 is TGTGCCAGCCGCCTGGACAGATTCACCGGGGAGCTGTTTTTT.

The V gene is TRBV11-1, the J gene TRBJ1-2; TRBD1 might be the D (5 bases). V gave up 5 bases and J gave up 8 bases, with 15 bases separating them. Germline V gene sequence: CDR1 SGHAT, CDR2 FQDESV (reference sequence). The CDR3 totals 13 residues. The CDR3 here is CASSVDLGLGYTF. CDR3 DNA sequence: TGTGCCAGCAGCGTGGATTTGGGGCTCGGCTACACCTTC.

The rearrangement links TRBV6-2 or TRBV6-3 to TRBJ1-2; D perhaps matches TRBD1 (5 bases). Trimming took 4 bases from V and 3 from J, leaving 12 bases between them. This CDR3 is 14 amino acids long. Germline lookup yields CDR1 MNHEY and CDR2 SVGEGT. The CDR3 protein is CASSSLGTDYGYTF. For the CDR3, the DNA is TGTGCCAGCAGTTCCTTAGGGACGGACTATGGCTACACCTTC.

The chain is built from TRBV6-1 and TRBJ1-2; 7 bases are shared with TRBD1. J was trimmed by 4 bases and V by 1 base; bases with no gene match: 6. The germline V gene encodes CDR1 MNHNS and CDR2 SASEGT. The CDR3 runs 15 residues. The CDR3 sequence: CASSEVVTGPYGYTF. DNA of the CDR3: TGTGCCAGCAGTGAAGTCGTGACAGGGCCCTATGGCTACACCTTC.

This clone was detected only once. This chain joins TRBV2 and TRBJ2-1; 9 bases agree with TRBD1. V was pared by 2 bases and J by 2 bases, with 1 base of the junction left unmatched. In germline, CDR1 is SNHLY, CDR2 FYNNEI. The CDR3 consists of 15 residues. The CDR3 protein is CASSENRGPYNEQFF. The CDR3 DNA is TGTGCCAGCAGTGAAAACAGGGGGCCCTACAATGAGCAGTTCTTC.

This chain connects TRBV27 to TRBJ2-1; TRBD1 matches 10 bases. The trim removed 6 bases at V and 7 bases at J, leaving 15 bases unmatched. The germline V gene encodes CDR1 MNHEY and CDR2 SMNVEV (reference sequence). The CDR3 spans 17 residues. CDR3 residues: CASSPLGRDRGLNEQFF. The CDR3 nucleotides read TGTGCCAGCAGCCCTCTCGGAAGGGACAGGGGTCTGAATGAGCAGTTCTTC.

V gene TRBV7-2 combines with J gene TRBJ1-1, with 7 bases fitting TRBD1. Germline assignment: CDR1 SGHTA and CDR2 FQGNSA. The CDR3 loop spans 14 amino acids. The V and J ends lost 5 bases and 4 bases, in that order; junction bases with no gene match: 7. Here the CDR3 reads CASSPRQGGTEAFF. CDR3 DNA sequence: TGTGCCAGCAGCCCCCGACAGGGAGGCACTGAAGCTTTCTTT.

This clone was detected once. The genes are TRBV2 and TRBJ1-1; 7 bases align to TRBD1. This CDR3 is built from 13 residues. Germline V gene lookup returns CDR1 SNHLY and CDR2 FYNNEI. The J segment lost 7 bases and the V segment lost 5 bases, leaving 7 bases of the junction unmatched. The CDR3 sequence is CASSNLQGNEAFF. CDR3 nucleotides: TGTGCCAGCAGTAACCTACAGGGGAATGAAGCTTTCTTT.

This chain links TRBV5-4 with TRBJ2-1, with 9 bases that match TRBD2. Trimming took 2 bases from V and 9 from J; bases not matched to a gene: 9. There are 15 residues in the CDR3. The germline CDR1 and CDR2 sequences are SGHNT and YYREEE (reference sequence). The CDR3 nucleotides are TGTGCCAGCAGCTTCGGTAGCGGGGGTCCCGGTGAGCAGTTCTTC. Its protein product is CASSFGSGGPGEQFF. The complete variable domain, with remaining parts taken from reference TRBV5-4 and TRBJ2-1, reads ETGVTQSPTHLIKTRGQQVTLRCSSQSGHNTVSWYQQALGQGPQFIFQYYREEENGRGNFPPRFSGLQFPNYSSELNVNALELDDSALYLCASSFGSGGPGEQFFGPGTRLTVL.

V gene TRBV4-2 combines with J gene TRBJ1-6; D not resolved. The CDR3 is made up of 15 amino acids. V shed 6 bases and J shed 0 bases, with 9 bases lying between them. Germline assignment: CDR1 LGHNA and CDR2 YNFKEQ. The CDR3 reads CASSQSGSYNSPLHF. The CDR3 coding sequence is TGTGCCAGCAGTCAAAGCGGCTCCTATAATTCACCCCTCCACTTT.

The V and J genes are TRBV7-8 and TRBJ1-5; no definite D call. Per the germline V gene, CDR1 is SGHVS and CDR2 is FQNEAQ. This CDR3 is built from 12 residues. The V end was cut by 6 bases, the J end by 1 base, with 4 bases between. Written as DNA, the CDR3 is TGTGCCAGCAGTTTCAGCAATCAGCCCCAGCATTTT. It yields the protein CASSFSNQPQHF.